The sequence of this T cell receptor beta chain was determined in a study of identical twins. This clonotype was counted ten times or more. Its matching antigen is unknown. Findings of the study overall: In drawing conclusions, the study used cross-sectional statistical analysis and did not follow the same donors. For out-of-frame beta sequences, excess twin sharing was weaker.

TCRdb itself ran the 5' RACE reads through MiXCR, one entry per CDR3 protein. The sample holds some 590,000 distinct CDR3 sequences, roughly 9.5% seen once. The CDR3 is 15 residues long. Germline V lookup: CDR1 SGHVS, CDR2 FQNEAQ. The trim removed 2 bases at V and 4 bases at J, leaving 7 bases unmatched. This same sample was also taken into another study, of yellow fever vaccine responses in identical twins. That source reports: Twins showed a vaccine T cell response that reportedly seemed partly convergent, partly personalized.

V usage is TRBV7-8 and J usage is TRBJ1-2; TRBD1 matches at 7 bases. Sequenced material: PBMCs. This clonotype was sampled from a woman under 30 in good health. CDR3 region: CASSLRKGQSYGYTF. As DNA, the CDR3 is TGTGCCAGCAGCTTACGGAAGGGACAGAGCTATGGCTACACCTTC.